The present TCR beta chain was sequenced within a study of blood T cell repertoires in COVID-19. Study-wide context: Material from acute and convalescent COVID-19 was sourced from the United States, Italy and Spain. PBMCs, B-cell-depleted T cells, or T cells provided the cDNA or gDNA that made up the material.

Original processing notes: Quantification of nucleated cells was approximated via reference gene primer amplification. Assay used: immunoSEQ multiplex PCR; TCRdb lists only in-frame clones, some missing. The V and J calls and clone size are taken from that table; D and trimming were inferred from the DNA. The sample lists approximately 300,000 clones, around 89% seen once, with about 5% in the top ten. V gave up 1 base and J gave up 2 bases, with 12 bases separating them. There are 15 residues in the CDR3. Germline-derived CDR1 and CDR2 are LGHDT and YNNKEL (reference sequence). This chain links TRBV3-1 (or the pseudogene TRBV3-2) with TRBJ2-7; D gene uncertain. The origin of this receptor is a man between 40 and 49 years old with acute or convalescent COVID-19. Sequenced input: peripheral blood. Here the CDR3 DNA reads TGTGCCAGCAGCCAAGGGGTAGAGGCCACCTACGAGCAGTACTTC. Residues: CASSQGVEATYEQYF.